A selection of T cell receptor beta chains follows, all from one sample in a study of shared clonotypes between healthy human individuals. Clones were sequenced by immunoSEQ multiplex PCR, and TCRdb holds only the in-frame ones, with some missing. The table shows 2.5 million or so clones, with 90% to 95% occurring only once. The sample taken for sequencing was naive CD4+ T cells sorted from blood. The source is a young man in good health. Each CDR3 is given with its conserved first and last residue. A D gene is named only where the DNA matches it firmly. Clone size is given for some rows only: seen once, a few or many times, or a class if the clone is expanded.

clone size | J gene | D gene | V gene | CDR3 DNA | CDR3 protein
once | TRBJ1-6 | . | TRBV6-5 | TGTGCCAGCAGTTGGAGAGAGGATTCACCCCTCCACTTT | CASSWREDSPLHF
. | TRBJ1-5 | TRBD1 | TRBV19 | TGTGCCAGTAGTTCCCAGGGGGCCAACCTTCTCAATCAGCCCCAGCATTTT | CASSSQGANLLNQPQHF
. | TRBJ1-4 | . | TRBV27 | TGTGCCAGCAGTTTATCCCCCCTGACGGGAGAAAAACTGTTTTTT | CASSLSPLTGEKLFF
. | TRBJ2-1 | TRBD1 | TRBV2 | TGTGCCAGCACTGGACAGGGGGCAGTTGCGCAGTTCTTC | CASTGQGAVAQFF
. | TRBJ2-4 | . | TRBV28 | TGTGCCAGTTTTAGACGGGGGCAAAACATTCAGTACTTC | CASFRRGQNIQYF
. | TRBJ1-4 | . | TRBV28 | TGTGCCAGCAGGCCCCCGGGATTAGAGAAAAGGATGTTTTTT | CASRPPGLEKRMFF
. | TRBJ2-7 | TRBD2 | TRBV7-2 | TGTGCCAGCACCAGGACTAGCGGGGGTATAAGGGAATCCTACGAGCAGTACTTC | CASTRTSGGIRESYEQYF
. | TRBJ2-3 | TRBD2 | TRBV4-1 | TGCGCCAGCAGCCCAGAGACGCGGGGGGGAGACACAGATACGCAGTATTTT | CASSPETRGGDTDTQYF
. | TRBJ2-7 | . | TRBV5-6 | TGTGCCAGCTCGAGTAGGGGGTTGGCTTACGAGCAGTACTTC | CASSSRGLAYEQYF
. | TRBJ2-2 | . | TRBV5-5 | TGTGCCAGCAGCGGGGGTCCCGCGAACACCGGGGAGCTGTTTTTT | CASSGGPANTGELFF
. | TRBJ2-2 | TRBD1 | TRBV4-1 | TGCGCCAGCAGCCAAACCGGGACAGTTACGAACACCGGGGAGCTGTTTTTT | CASSQTGTVTNTGELFF
. | TRBJ1-4 | . | TRBV5-4 | TGTGCCAGCAGCCGTAACAGGGATGGGAATGAAAAACTGTTTTTT | CASSRNRDGNEKLFF
. | TRBJ1-6 | . | TRBV6-5 | TGTGCCAGCAGTTACCAGAATAATTCACCCCTCCACTTT | CASSYQNNSPLHF
. | TRBJ1-5 | TRBD1 | TRBV10-3 | TGTGCCATTGGACAGGGGGGCGGTCAGCCCCAGCATTTT | CAIGQGGGQPQHF
. | TRBJ2-5 | . | TRBV5-4 | TGTGCCAGCAGCTTGCGGATCGCTAGTCGGGGCCAAGAGACCCAGTACTTC | CASSLRIASRGQETQYF
. | TRBJ1-1 | . | TRBV6-5 | TGTGCCAGCAGCGACACGGGGGGCACTGAAGCTTTCTTT | CASSDTGGTEAFF
. | TRBJ1-4 | . | TRBV30 | TGTGCCGGGGGGGGGCAGGGCGATGAAAAACTGTTTTTT | CAGGGQGDEKLFF
once | TRBJ2-7 | TRBD2 | TRBV5-4 | TGTGCCAGCAGCGGGGCTAGCGGGAGGGCAGGCGAGCAGTACTTC | CASSGASGRAGEQYF
few | TRBJ1-2 | . | TRBV6-6 | TGTGCCAGCAGTTCGTATCAGGGAGATGGCTACACCTTC | CASSSYQGDGYTF
. | TRBJ1-4 | . | TRBV18 | TGTGCCAGCTCGGCAGGGACCGCAACTAATGAAAAACTGTTTTTT | CASSAGTATNEKLFF
. | TRBJ1-2 | TRBD1 | TRBV6-5 | TGTGCCAGCAGTTCCGGACAGGAGCTCTATGGCTACACCTTC | CASSSGQELYGYTF
. | TRBJ2-1 | TRBD2 | TRBV5-1 | TGCGCCAGCAGCTTGGCCAGCCTAGCGGGCAATGAGCAGTTCTTC | CASSLASLAGNEQFF
. | TRBJ1-2 | TRBD1 | TRBV10-3 | TGTGCCATCAGCCCGGGACAGCTTAACTATGGCTACACCTTC | CAISPGQLNYGYTF
. | TRBJ2-5 | TRBD2 | TRBV11-2 | TGTGCCAGCAGCTTAGATGGAGCGGGGGGGCGAGAGACCCAGTACTTC | CASSLDGAGGRETQYF
. | TRBJ2-5 | . | TRBV6-6 | TGTGCCAGCAGTTACCCACCGGGACAATTGCCTGAGACCCAGTACTTC | CASSYPPGQLPETQYF
. | TRBJ1-2 | . | TRBV30 | TGTGCCTGGAGTGTATCGGTCGGAGTAAACTATGGCTACACCTTC | CAWSVSVGVNYGYTF